The rows below give T cell receptor beta chains drawn from one sample of a study of beta chain features in type 1 diabetes. The data were produced by immunoSEQ multiplex PCR, yet TCRdb's version contains in-frame clones alone and is incomplete. The table includes 250,000 or so clones, 11% to 15% detected once. Sequenced material: naive CD4+ T cells from blood. The receptors shown here come from a man aged 30-40 years with type 1 diabetes. Each CDR3 is given with its conserved first and last residue. Each record gives: J gene, V gene, clone size, CDR3 protein. Clone size, where shown, is once, few, many, or a class for clones that have expanded.

>TRBJ1-1|TRBV7-2|NA
CASRVDRGGTTEAFF
>TRBJ2-5|TRBV4-1|NA
CASSQDGRGETQYF
>TRBJ1-1|TRBV2|NA
CASTIQGSTEAFF
>TRBJ1-1|TRBV30|NA
CAWNGQEGTEAFF
>TRBJ1-1|TRBV14|few
CASSLTGGYTEAFF
>TRBJ2-1|TRBV7-2|few
CASSSTFYNEQFF
>TRBJ1-2|TRBV6-5|few
CASSYDTRGYTF
>TRBJ2-3|TRBV18|NA
CASSPLGVKDTQYF
>TRBJ2-7|TRBV7-2|few
CASSSGQLYEQYF
>TRBJ2-5|TRBV10-3|NA
CALGQREGETQYF
>TRBJ2-1|TRBV13|NA
CASSLGLGTSGGRYNEQFF
>TRBJ2-1|TRBV6-1|NA
CASRKSGVNEQFF
>TRBJ1-5|TRBV11-2|NA
CASSRDRDEPQHF
>TRBJ1-5|TRBV6-6|few
CASSFGGGNNQPQHF
>TRBJ1-2|TRBV29-1|NA
CSVDPGQRPGYTF
>TRBJ2-5|TRBV28|NA
CASPWGGQETQYF
>TRBJ2-7|TRBV6-6|NA
CASSRATGYEQYF
>TRBJ2-1|TRBV19|NA
CASSGQYNEQFF
>TRBJ1-2|TRBV6-1|few
CASSEGTANYGYTF
>TRBJ1-1|TRBV25-1|NA
CASAGFEAFF
>TRBJ1-6|TRBV7-9|few
CASSLMDRPDSPLHF
>TRBJ2-7|TRBV12-5|NA
CASGLVGTGYEQYF
>TRBJ1-5|TRBV15|NA
CATSRVQGISQPQHF
>TRBJ2-7|TRBV15|NA
CATSNNYEQYF
>TRBJ1-2|TRBV6-1|NA
CASSVLEYYGYTF
>TRBJ2-1|TRBV7-2|NA
CASSFRGASDEQFF
>TRBJ2-1|TRBV28|few
CASISSGGNEQFF
>TRBJ1-2|TRBV6-5|NA
CASSYSNSGGYTF
>TRBJ1-1|TRBV7-9|NA
CASSLQANLNTEAFF
>TRBJ1-4|TRBV7-9|few
CASSLGGQDEKLFF
>TRBJ2-7|TRBV6-1|NA
CASSEAIAGQGSYEQYF
>TRBJ2-1|TRBV4-2|few
CASSQDSSGNNNEQFF
>TRBJ1-6|TRBV18|NA
CASSPRAGDSPLHF
>TRBJ2-1|TRBV6-1|NA
CASSATTATAYNEQFF
>TRBJ2-3|TRBV7-7|NA
CASSRGQSTDTQYF
>TRBJ2-1|TRBV11-3|NA
CASSLAQGSYNEQFF
>TRBJ2-1|TRBV6-5|few
CASSWDWGENNEQFF
>TRBJ2-7|TRBV9|once
CASSPATLGTATLGEQYF
>TRBJ2-5|TRBV7-8|few
CASSPLWQGRETQYF
>TRBJ1-1|TRBV5-4|NA
CASSPQQDTEAFF